The source of this T cell receptor (beta chain) is a study of vaccination and CD4 T cells after COVID-19. The wider study: Each convalescent patient was PCR positive for SARS-CoV-2 on nasal swab; nine or ten cases were mild and one severe.

General study results and limits: Apart from involving relatively few convalescent patients, the work omitted early post-infection timepoints.

On this clonotype itself: Its antigen is unidentified.

Sequenced with the Oncomine TCR Beta short-read assay was DNA taken from cultured CD4+ T cells. TCRdb reprocessed the PCR reads with MiXCR, giving one entry per CDR3 protein. The sample holds about 10,000 distinct CDR3 sequences; 73% are singletons and the top ten take about 8%. Treatment of the sample: roughly 11-day PBMC culture with coronavirus spike peptide pools or control peptides (ViraFEST assay). ViraFEST relied on peptide pools to expand antigen-specific T cells; the TCRs were sequenced afterward. At both days 3 and 7, half the medium was replaced with fresh IL-2 medium. Material for sequencing was CD4+ T cells from blood, cultured in vitro. This sequence was found in a human donor who had recovered from COVID-19.

This CDR3 is CASRTGTEAFF. Here the CDR3 DNA reads TGTGCCAGTAGGACAGGGACTGAAGCTTTCTTT. This sequence joins TRBV19 and TRBJ1-1, with 7 bases matching TRBD1. J was trimmed by 5 bases and V by 6 bases; bases with no gene match: 0. From germline, CDR1 is LNHDA and CDR2 SQIVND (reference sequence). The CDR3 contains 11 residues.